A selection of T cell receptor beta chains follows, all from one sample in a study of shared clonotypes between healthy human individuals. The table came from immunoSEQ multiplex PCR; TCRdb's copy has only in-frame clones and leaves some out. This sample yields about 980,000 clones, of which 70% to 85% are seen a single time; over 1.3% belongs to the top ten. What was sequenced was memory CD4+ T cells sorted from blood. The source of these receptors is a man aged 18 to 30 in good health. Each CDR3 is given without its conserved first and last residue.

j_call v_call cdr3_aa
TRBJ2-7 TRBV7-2 ASSEAGTASYEQY
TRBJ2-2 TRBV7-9 AGDRGRTGELF
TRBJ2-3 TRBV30 AWSEEDTDTQY
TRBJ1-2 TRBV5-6 ASSLRTGSGYT
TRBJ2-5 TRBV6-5 ASSLSETQY
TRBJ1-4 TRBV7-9 ASTPGQINEKLF
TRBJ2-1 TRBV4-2 ASSPRSEGLF
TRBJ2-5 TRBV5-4 ASSPDQVGTQY
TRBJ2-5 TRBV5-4 ASSPGQGRIEETQY
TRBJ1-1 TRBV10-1 ASSVSPNRLGTEAF
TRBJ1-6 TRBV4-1 ASSQSPEWTGLLGNSPLH
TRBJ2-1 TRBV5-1 ASSPTSRGDYNEQF
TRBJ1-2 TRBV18 ASSLGTAVRRGYT
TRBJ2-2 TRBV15 ATSSDVTGFGGELF
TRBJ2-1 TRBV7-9 ASSFHNEQF
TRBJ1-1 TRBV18 ASSPGQGIRWGNTEAF
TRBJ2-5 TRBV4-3 ASSQDASGRETQY
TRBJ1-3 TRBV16 ASSQNGFGNTIY
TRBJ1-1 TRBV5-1 ASSLETGRTEAF
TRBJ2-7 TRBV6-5 ASSLGTSGGYEQY
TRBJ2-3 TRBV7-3 ASSFGEKGDTQY
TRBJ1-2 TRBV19 ASRAVSYGYT
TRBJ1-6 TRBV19 ASSIGQGIGSPLH
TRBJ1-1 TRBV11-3 ASSEGGKKGTEAF
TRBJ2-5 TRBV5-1 ASSRSSVETQY
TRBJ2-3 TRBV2 ASSVAGGPTDTQY
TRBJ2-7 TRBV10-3 AISESQGVEY
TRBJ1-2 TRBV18 ASSRQGDGYT
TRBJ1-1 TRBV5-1 ASSGGLGNTEAF
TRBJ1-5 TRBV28 ASSLKWGLGNQPQH
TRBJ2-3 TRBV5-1 ASSLGTGPDTQY
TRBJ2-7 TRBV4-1 ASSRAQGYEQY
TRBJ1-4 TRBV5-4 ASRSDGSTNEKLF
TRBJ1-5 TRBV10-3 AISEGRDQPQH
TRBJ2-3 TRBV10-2 ASRAGRPSRTDTQY
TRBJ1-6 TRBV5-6 ASSRPYNSPLH
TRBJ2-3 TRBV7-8 ASSSRGLTSTDTQY
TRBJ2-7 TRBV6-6 ASSYSGEGGIYEQY
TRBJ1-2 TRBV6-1 ASSEVGGRASDGYT
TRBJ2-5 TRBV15 ATSRGDSLQETQY
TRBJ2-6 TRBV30 AWASGSGANVLT
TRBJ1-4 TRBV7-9 ASSPKTGLANEKLF
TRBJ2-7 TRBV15 ATSRDLREQY
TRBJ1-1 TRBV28 ASSFRLGRRTEAF
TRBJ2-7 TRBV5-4 ASSPGIGYEQY
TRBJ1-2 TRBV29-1 SVDSPINYGYT